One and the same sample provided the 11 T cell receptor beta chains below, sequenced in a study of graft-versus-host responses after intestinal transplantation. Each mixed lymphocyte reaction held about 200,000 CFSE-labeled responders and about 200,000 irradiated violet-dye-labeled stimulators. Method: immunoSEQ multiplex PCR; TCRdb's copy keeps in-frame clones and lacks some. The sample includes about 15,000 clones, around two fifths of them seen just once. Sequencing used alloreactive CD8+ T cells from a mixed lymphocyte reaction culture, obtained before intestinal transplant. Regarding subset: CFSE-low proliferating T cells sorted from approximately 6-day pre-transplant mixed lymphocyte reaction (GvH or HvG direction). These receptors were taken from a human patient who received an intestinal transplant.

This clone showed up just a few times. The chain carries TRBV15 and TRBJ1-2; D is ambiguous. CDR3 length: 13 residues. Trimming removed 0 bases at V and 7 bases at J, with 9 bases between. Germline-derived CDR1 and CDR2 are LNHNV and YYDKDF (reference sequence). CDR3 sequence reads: CATSRDLDFGYTF. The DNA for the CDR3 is TGTGCCACCAGCAGAGATCTAGATTTTGGCTACACCTTC.

CDR3 loop: CASSLVGGAPSTDTQYF. DNA of the CDR3: TGTGCCAGCAGCTTAGTGGGGGGGGCCCCTAGCACAGATACGCAGTATTTT. The rearrangement uses TRBV7-2 and TRBJ2-3, with a possible D match to TRBD2 (7 bases). The V end was cut by 1 base, the J end by 0 bases, with 14 bases between. Germline values: CDR1 SGHTA, CDR2 FQGNSA. The CDR3 is made up of 17 amino acids.

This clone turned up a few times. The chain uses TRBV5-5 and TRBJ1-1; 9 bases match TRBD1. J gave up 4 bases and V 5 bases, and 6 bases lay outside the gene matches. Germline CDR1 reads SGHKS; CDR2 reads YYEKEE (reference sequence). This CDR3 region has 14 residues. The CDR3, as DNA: TGTGCCAGCAGAGGACAGGGGCCTCTCACTGAAGCTTTCTTT. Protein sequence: CASRGQGPLTEAFF. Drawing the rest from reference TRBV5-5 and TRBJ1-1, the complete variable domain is DAGVTQSPTHLIKTRGQQVTLRCSPISGHKSVSWYQQVLGQGPQFIFQYYEKEERGRGNFPDRFSARQFPNYSSELNVNALLLGDSALYLCASRGQGPLTEAFFGQGTRLTVV.

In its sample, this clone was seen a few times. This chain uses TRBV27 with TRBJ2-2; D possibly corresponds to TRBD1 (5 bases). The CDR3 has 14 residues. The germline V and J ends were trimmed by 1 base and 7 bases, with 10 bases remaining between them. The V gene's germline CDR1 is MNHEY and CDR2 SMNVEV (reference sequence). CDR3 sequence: CASSLFWGSGELFF. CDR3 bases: TGTGCCAGCAGTTTATTCTGGGGCAGCGGGGAGCTGTTTTTT.

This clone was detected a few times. The CDR3 loop is CASSIYGGPSYGYTF. DNA of the CDR3: TGTGCCAGTAGTATTTACGGGGGGCCAAGTTATGGCTACACCTTC. The chain carries TRBV19 and TRBJ1-2; D may be TRBD1 (6 bases). Trimming cost V 3 bases and J 5 bases, with 16 bases left between them. CDR1 is LNHDA, CDR2 SQIVND, per germline (reference sequence). The CDR3 covers 15 residues.

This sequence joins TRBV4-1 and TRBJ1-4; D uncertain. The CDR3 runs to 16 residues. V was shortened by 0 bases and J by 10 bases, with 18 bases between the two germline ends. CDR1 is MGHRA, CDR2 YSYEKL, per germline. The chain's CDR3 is CASSQDSGLSGRKLFF. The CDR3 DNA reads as TGCGCCAGCAGCCAAGATTCGGGGTTGTCGGGGAGAAAACTGTTTTTT.

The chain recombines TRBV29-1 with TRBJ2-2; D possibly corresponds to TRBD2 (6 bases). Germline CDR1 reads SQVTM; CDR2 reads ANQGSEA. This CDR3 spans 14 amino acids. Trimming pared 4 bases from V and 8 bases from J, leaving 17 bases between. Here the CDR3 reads CSVGAKTGVGELFF. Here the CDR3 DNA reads TGCAGCGTTGGGGCTAAGACGGGGGTGGGGGAGCTGTTTTTT.

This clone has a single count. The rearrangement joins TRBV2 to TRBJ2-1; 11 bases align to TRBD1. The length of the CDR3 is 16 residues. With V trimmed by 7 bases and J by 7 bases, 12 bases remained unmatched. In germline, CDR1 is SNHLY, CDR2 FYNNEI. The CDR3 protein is CASNPGTGGKMNEQFF. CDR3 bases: TGTGCCAGCAACCCGGGGACAGGGGGTAAGATGAATGAGCAGTTCTTC. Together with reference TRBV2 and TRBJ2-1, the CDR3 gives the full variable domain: EPEVTQTPSHQVTQMGQEVILRCVPISNHLYFYWYRQILGQKVEFLVSFYNNEISEKSEIFDDQFSVERPDGSNFTLKIRSTKLEDSAMYFCASNPGTGGKMNEQFFGPGTRLTVL.

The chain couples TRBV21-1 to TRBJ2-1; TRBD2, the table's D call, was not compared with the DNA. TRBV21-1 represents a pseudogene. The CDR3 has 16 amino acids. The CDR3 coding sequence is TGTGCCAGCAGCATGGTTGGCGGGACGGGGAACAATGAGCAGTTCTTC. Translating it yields CASSMVGGTGNNEQFF.

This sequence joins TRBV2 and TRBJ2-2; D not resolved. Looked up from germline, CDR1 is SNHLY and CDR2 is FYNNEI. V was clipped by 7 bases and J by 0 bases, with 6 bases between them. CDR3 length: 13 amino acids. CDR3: CASMAANTGELFF. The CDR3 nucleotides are TGTGCCAGCATGGCTGCGAACACCGGGGAGCTGTTTTTT.

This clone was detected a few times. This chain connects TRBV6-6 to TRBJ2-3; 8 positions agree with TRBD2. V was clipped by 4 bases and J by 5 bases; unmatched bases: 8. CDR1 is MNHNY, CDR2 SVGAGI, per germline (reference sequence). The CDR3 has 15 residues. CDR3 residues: CASSLISGMQDTQYF. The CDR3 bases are TGTGCCAGCAGTTTAATTAGCGGGATGCAAGATACGCAGTATTTT.